A single sample gave rise to the 19 T cell receptor beta chains below, sequenced in a study of cytomegalovirus exposure and HLA in healthy donors. TCRdb's copy holds only in-frame clones and misses some; the assay was immunoSEQ multiplex PCR. The sample lists about 220,000 clones; approximately 87% were seen once. What was sequenced was PBMCs. Source of these receptors: a young man in good health and CMV-seronegative.

V is TRBV21-1 and J is TRBJ1-1; the table names TRBD1, a call not compared with the DNA. TRBV21-1 counts as a pseudogene. This CDR3 has 16 residues. CDR3 bases: TGTGCCAGCAGCAAGGGGTCCAGGGGGCGGAACACTGAAGCTTTCTTT. It specifies CASSKGSRGRNTEAFF.

The chain is built from TRBV18 and TRBJ2-7; 7 nucleotides align to TRBD1. Germline trimming cut 5 bases from V and 1 base from J; bases unmatched to any gene: 5. This CDR3 has 14 amino acids. Germline V gene sequence: CDR1 KGHSH, CDR2 LQKENI. CDR3 nucleotide sequence: TGTGCCAGCTCAACCGGGACAGAGTCCTACGAGCAGTACTTC. It specifies CASSTGTESYEQYF.

The chain joins TRBV18 to TRBJ2-2, with D possibly being TRBD2 (6 bases). There are 13 residues in the CDR3. V lost 5 bases and J 4 bases, leaving 8 bases between the germline ends. Germline CDR1 reads KGHSH; CDR2 reads LQKENI. The CDR3 loop is CASSGGTTGELFF. CDR3 DNA: TGTGCCAGCTCAGGGGGGACCACCGGGGAGCTGTTTTTT.

The chain joins TRBV6-6 to TRBJ2-5, with D perhaps matching TRBD2 (6 bases). CDR1 is MNHNY, CDR2 SVGAGI, per germline (reference sequence). The CDR3 totals 16 residues. V gave up 0 bases and J gave up 4 bases, with 15 bases separating them. For the CDR3, the DNA is TGTGCCAGCAGTTACTCGACCGGGACTTACGTAGAGACCCAGTACTTC. It codes for CASSYSTGTYVETQYF.

The chain links TRBV28 to TRBJ2-7; D gene uncertain. Trimming removed 5 bases at V and 3 bases at J, with 8 bases between. Germline-derived CDR1 and CDR2 are MDHEN and SYDVKM. CDR3 length: 12 amino acids. The CDR3 DNA reads TGTGCCAGCAGTCCGTCTAGCTACGAGCAGTACTTC. Amino acids: CASSPSSYEQYF.

The chain is built from TRBV7-2 and TRBJ2-5, with D tentatively TRBD1 (5 bases). This CDR3 is built from 14 residues. V shed 1 base and J shed 2 bases, with 8 bases lying between them. Per germline, CDR1 SGHTA and CDR2 FQGNSA. As DNA, the CDR3 is TGTGCCAGCAGCTTAGGACAGAGACAAGAGACCCAGTACTTC. Translation: CASSLGQRQETQYF. Full variable domain (remainder filled in from reference TRBV7-2 and TRBJ2-5): GAGVSQSPSNKVTEKGKDVELRCDPISGHTALYWYRQSLGQGLEFLIYFQGNSAPDKSGLPSDRFSAERTGGSVSTLTIQRTQQEDSAVYLCASSLGQRQETQYFGPGTRLLVL.

The genes are TRBV7-9 and TRBJ1-2; D remains ambiguous. This CDR3 spans 13 amino acids. Trimming shortened V by 3 bases and J by 2 bases, and 7 bases separated the two germline ends. CDR1 is SEHNR and CDR2 is FQNEAQ in the germline V gene (reference sequence). CDR3: CASSFGQNYGYTF. The CDR3 DNA follows: TGTGCCAGCAGCTTTGGGCAGAACTATGGCTACACCTTC.

This chain uses TRBV28 with TRBJ2-6; D is perhaps TRBD1 (6 bases). Trimming cost V 6 bases and J 4 bases, with 10 bases left between them. CDR1 is MDHEN, CDR2 SYDVKM, per germline. This CDR3 has 14 amino acids. The CDR3 DNA is TGTGCCAGCAGAACAGGGTACGGGGCCAACGTCCTGACTTTC. It codes for CASRTGYGANVLTF.

This clone was seen a handful of times. The rearrangement joins TRBV21-1 to TRBJ2-7; TRBD1 is taken as the D call from the table, unchecked against the DNA. TRBV21-1 corresponds to a pseudogene. The CDR3 length is 15 residues. The CDR3 DNA sequence: TGTGCCAGCAGCGCTAACAGGGGCCCGGCCTACGAGCAGTACTTC. It translates to CASSANRGPAYEQYF.

In nucleotides, the CDR3 is TGTGCCAGCAGAAGCGGGCAAGCCCTAAATCAGCCCCAGCATTTT. This translates into CASRSGQALNQPQHF. This chain joins TRBV6-1 and TRBJ1-5, with D uncertain. CDR1 is MNHNS, CDR2 SASEGT, per germline. Trimming took off 6 bases at V and 4 bases at J, with 16 bases between the two ends. The CDR3 loop spans 15 amino acids.

The V and J genes are TRBV7-2 and TRBJ2-7; a possible D gene is TRBD1 (6 bases). Germline V gives CDR1 SGHTA, CDR2 FQGNSA. With 1 base removed from V and 0 bases from J, the gap between germline ends came to 10 bases. The CDR3 length is 15 residues. The CDR3 DNA follows: TGTGCCAGCAGCTTAGTAGGACAGAGCTCCTACGAGCAGTACTTC. The encoded protein is CASSLVGQSSYEQYF.

A single count supports this clone. The chain employs TRBV2 and TRBJ2-1, with 16 bases identical to TRBD2. CDR1 and CDR2 from the germline V gene are SNHLY and FYNNEI. This CDR3 comprises 15 residues. The V and J ends lost 8 bases and 6 bases, in that order; junction bases with no gene match: 4. The chain's CDR3 is CASSGLAGGGNEQFF. The CDR3 bases are TGTGCCAGCTCGGGACTAGCGGGAGGGGGCAATGAGCAGTTCTTC.

This sequence joins TRBV7-2 and TRBJ1-1; D is unresolved. CDR1 and CDR2 from the germline V gene are SGHTA and FQGNSA. CDR3 length equals 15 residues. V dropped 8 bases and J dropped 0 bases, with 16 bases sitting between them. CDR3 region: CASSRGGPMNTEAFF. The CDR3, as DNA: TGTGCCAGCTCTCGTGGAGGACCGATGAACACTGAAGCTTTCTTT. Together with reference TRBV7-2 and TRBJ1-1, the CDR3 gives the full variable domain: GAGVSQSPSNKVTEKGKDVELRCDPISGHTALYWYRQSLGQGLEFLIYFQGNSAPDKSGLPSDRFSAERTGGSVSTLTIQRTQQEDSAVYLCASSRGGPMNTEAFFGQGTRLTVV.

The chain carries TRBV19 and TRBJ1-5; 7 bases align to TRBD1. Germline CDR1 reads LNHDA; CDR2 reads SQIVND (reference sequence). Trimming removed 8 bases from V and 3 bases from J; junction bases left unmatched: 7. The CDR3 is 14 residues long. CDR3 region: CASRQGWVNQPQHF. CDR3 nucleotide sequence: TGTGCCAGTCGACAGGGATGGGTCAATCAGCCCCAGCATTTT.

The chain has TRBV5-6 and TRBJ2-1; weak D call: TRBD2 (6 bases). CDR1 and CDR2 (germline): SGHDT, YYEEEE. The V gene lost 5 bases and the J gene lost 9 bases, with 21 bases spanning the gap. CDR3 size: 15 residues. Written as DNA, the CDR3 is TGTGCCAGCAGTGGGGACTTGATGAGTTTGGGTGAGCAGTTCTTC. It codes for CASSGDLMSLGEQFF.

The genes are TRBV7-8 and TRBJ1-2; 10 nucleotides align to TRBD1. CDR1 and CDR2 (germline): SGHVS, FQNEAQ. V lost 4 bases and J lost 4; bases outside the gene matches: 6. This CDR3 has 15 residues. CDR3 in DNA: TGTGCCAGCAGCTCCTGGGACAGGGGCCGCTATGGCTACACCTTC. Translated: CASSSWDRGRYGYTF. Together with reference TRBV7-8 and TRBJ1-2, the CDR3 gives the full variable domain: GAGVSQSPRYKVAKRGQDVALRCDPISGHVSLFWYQQALGQGPEFLTYFQNEAQLDKSGLPSDRFFAERPEGSVSTLKIQRTQQEDSAVYLCASSSWDRGRYGYTFGSGTRLTVV.

The chain recombines TRBV7-4 with TRBJ1-1; D uncertain. With 5 bases removed from V and 7 bases from J, the gap between germline ends came to 11 bases. Germline CDR1 is SGHVT and CDR2 is SQSDAQ. CDR3 length: 12 residues. Written as DNA, the CDR3 is TGTGCCAGCAGCGGGCAGTACCTTGAAGCTTTCTTT. Protein: CASSGQYLEAFF.

The chain combines TRBV5-1 with TRBJ2-2, with 10 bases aligning to TRBD2. Trimming cost V 4 bases and J 4 bases; bases outside gene matches: 10. CDR1 and CDR2 (germline): SGHRS, YFSETQ. CDR3 size: 17 residues. In DNA form, the CDR3 reads TGCGCCAGCAGCACGCTCTCTAGCGGGAGCATCACCGGGGAGCTGTTTTTT. Translation: CASSTLSSGSITGELFF.

This rearrangement joins TRBV14 to TRBJ1-6; no clear D. Germline CDR1 is SGHDN and CDR2 is FVKESK. V was pared by 4 bases and J by 0 bases, with 4 bases between. CDR3 size: 14 residues. CDR3 region: CASSLGSYNSPLHF. CDR3 nucleotides: TGTGCCAGCAGCCTCGGCTCCTATAATTCACCCCTCCACTTT.